Listed below are T cell receptor beta chains from one sample, sequenced in a study of blood T cell repertoires in COVID-19. The data were produced by immunoSEQ multiplex PCR, yet TCRdb's version contains in-frame clones alone and is incomplete. The sample lists some 89,000 clones, around 80% occurring once. Material: peripheral blood. These receptors were collected from an older man with acute or convalescent COVID-19. Each CDR3 is given with its conserved first and last residue. D genes are given only for firm matches. Rows give clone size only sometimes, using once, few, many, or a class for an expanded clone.

D gene: TRBD1
clone size: NA
V gene: TRBV11-2
J gene: TRBJ1-2
CDR3 protein: CASSYGTGGFYGYTF
CDR3 DNA: TGTGCCAGCAGCTATGGGACAGGGGGCTTCTATGGCTACACCTTC

D gene: NA
clone size: NA
V gene: TRBV7-8
J gene: TRBJ2-7
CDR3 protein: CASSLAGGLPYEQYF
CDR3 DNA: TGTGCCAGCAGCTTAGCGGGGGGTCTTCCCTACGAGCAGTACTTC

D gene: TRBD2
clone size: NA
V gene: TRBV6-8
J gene: TRBJ2-1
CDR3 protein: CASSPGGLAGASSNEQFF
CDR3 DNA: TGTGCCAGCAGCCCCGGAGGACTAGCGGGGGCCTCTTCCAATGAGCAGTTCTTC

D gene: TRBD2
clone size: NA
V gene: TRBV7-9
J gene: TRBJ2-2
CDR3 protein: CASSWGLASTGELFF
CDR3 DNA: TGTGCCAGCAGCTGGGGACTAGCGTCGACCGGGGAGCTGTTTTTT

D gene: NA
clone size: NA
V gene: TRBV7-2
J gene: TRBJ2-1
CDR3 protein: CASSSFGGYNEQFF
CDR3 DNA: TGTGCCAGCAGCTCCTTCGGCGGCTACAATGAGCAGTTCTTC

D gene: TRBD2
clone size: NA
V gene: TRBV7-2
J gene: TRBJ2-1
CDR3 protein: CASSPPGLANEQFF
CDR3 DNA: TGTGCCAGCAGCCCCCCGGGACTAGCAAATGAGCAGTTCTTC

D gene: TRBD1
clone size: NA
V gene: TRBV3-1/TRBV3-2
J gene: TRBJ2-1
CDR3 protein: CASSPPGQGSVNEQFF
CDR3 DNA: TGTGCCAGCAGCCCCCCGGGACAGGGGAGTGTCAATGAGCAGTTCTTC

D gene: NA
clone size: NA
V gene: TRBV10-1
J gene: TRBJ2-5
CDR3 protein: CASSARAQETQYF
CDR3 DNA: TGCGCCAGCAGTGCCAGGGCACAAGAGACCCAGTACTTC

D gene: NA
clone size: NA
V gene: TRBV11-2
J gene: TRBJ2-5
CDR3 protein: CASSLDHSQETQYF
CDR3 DNA: TGTGCCAGCAGCTTAGATCACAGCCAAGAGACCCAGTACTTC

D gene: NA
clone size: NA
V gene: TRBV29-1
J gene: TRBJ1-5
CDR3 protein: CSAETGKGQPQHF
CDR3 DNA: TGCAGCGCCGAGACGGGAAAGGGACAGCCCCAGCATTTT

D gene: NA
clone size: NA
V gene: TRBV7-9
J gene: TRBJ2-7
CDR3 protein: CASSSPLSYEQYF
CDR3 DNA: TGTGCCAGCAGCTCTCCTCTCTCCTACGAGCAGTACTTC

D gene: TRBD2
clone size: NA
V gene: TRBV5-1
J gene: TRBJ2-1
CDR3 protein: CASSSGLAGAITTYNEQFF
CDR3 DNA: TGCGCCAGCAGCTCGGGACTAGCGGGGGCCATAACTACCTACAATGAGCAGTTCTTC

D gene: TRBD1
clone size: NA
V gene: TRBV6-5
J gene: TRBJ1-3
CDR3 protein: CASRQTGGTGNTIYF
CDR3 DNA: TGTGCCAGCAGGCAAACAGGGGGCACGGGAAACACCATATATTTT

D gene: TRBD2
clone size: NA
V gene: TRBV5-1
J gene: TRBJ2-2
CDR3 protein: CASRGTSGGISGELFF
CDR3 DNA: TGCGCCAGCAGAGGGACTAGCGGGGGGATATCCGGGGAGCTGTTTTTT

D gene: NA
clone size: NA
V gene: TRBV30
J gene: TRBJ2-1
CDR3 protein: CAWSIPTGGDEQFF
CDR3 DNA: TGTGCCTGGAGTATCCCAACAGGGGGGGATGAGCAGTTCTTC

D gene: TRBD2
clone size: NA
V gene: TRBV2
J gene: TRBJ2-1
CDR3 protein: CASREGTSGGAWEQFF
CDR3 DNA: TGTGCCAGCAGAGAGGGGACTAGCGGGGGGGCGTGGGAGCAGTTCTTC

D gene: NA
clone size: NA
V gene: TRBV10-1
J gene: TRBJ2-2
CDR3 protein: CASSEQSTGELFF
CDR3 DNA: TGCGCCAGCAGTGAACAATCCACCGGGGAGCTGTTTTTT

D gene: NA
clone size: few
V gene: TRBV21-1
J gene: TRBJ2-5
CDR3 protein: CASSTEQGQETQYF
CDR3 DNA: TGTGCCAGCAGCACAGAACAGGGGCAAGAGACCCAGTACTTC

D gene: NA
clone size: few
V gene: TRBV6-4
J gene: TRBJ1-1
CDR3 protein: CASSDLRDTEAFF
CDR3 DNA: TGTGCCAGCAGTGACCTGCGAGACACTGAAGCTTTCTTT

D gene: TRBD1
clone size: NA
V gene: TRBV7-8
J gene: TRBJ2-5
CDR3 protein: CASSPRPQGVETQYF
CDR3 DNA: TGTGCCAGCAGCCCCCGGCCACAGGGGGTAGAGACCCAGTACTTC

D gene: TRBD1
clone size: once
V gene: TRBV30
J gene: TRBJ1-2
CDR3 protein: CAWSPTLPDSYRGGVGGYTF
CDR3 DNA: TGTGCCTGGAGTCCTACCCTGCCCGACTCTTACAGGGGAGGAGTAGGTGGCTACACCTTC

D gene: NA
clone size: NA
V gene: TRBV19
J gene: TRBJ2-2
CDR3 protein: CASSMRQSTGELFF
CDR3 DNA: TGTGCCAGTAGTATGAGGCAAAGCACCGGGGAGCTGTTTTTT

D gene: NA
clone size: NA
V gene: TRBV9
J gene: TRBJ2-4
CDR3 protein: CASSVGLAPNIQYF
CDR3 DNA: TGTGCCAGCAGCGTAGGGCTAGCGCCAAACATTCAGTACTTC